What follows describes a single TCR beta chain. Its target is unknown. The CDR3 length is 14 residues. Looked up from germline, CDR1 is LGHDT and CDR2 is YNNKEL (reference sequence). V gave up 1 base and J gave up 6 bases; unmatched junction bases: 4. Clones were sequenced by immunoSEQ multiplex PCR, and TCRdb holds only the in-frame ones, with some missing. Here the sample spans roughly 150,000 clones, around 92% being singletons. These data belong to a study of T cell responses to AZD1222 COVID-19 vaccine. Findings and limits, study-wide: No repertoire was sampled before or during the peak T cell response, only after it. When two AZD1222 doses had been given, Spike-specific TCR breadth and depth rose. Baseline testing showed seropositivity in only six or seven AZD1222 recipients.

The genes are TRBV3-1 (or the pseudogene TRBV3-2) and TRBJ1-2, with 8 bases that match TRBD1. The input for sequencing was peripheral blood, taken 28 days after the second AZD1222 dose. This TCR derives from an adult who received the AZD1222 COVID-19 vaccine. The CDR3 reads CASSQVRTGNGYTF. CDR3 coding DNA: TGTGCCAGCAGCCAAGTTCGGACAGGGAATGGCTACACCTTC.